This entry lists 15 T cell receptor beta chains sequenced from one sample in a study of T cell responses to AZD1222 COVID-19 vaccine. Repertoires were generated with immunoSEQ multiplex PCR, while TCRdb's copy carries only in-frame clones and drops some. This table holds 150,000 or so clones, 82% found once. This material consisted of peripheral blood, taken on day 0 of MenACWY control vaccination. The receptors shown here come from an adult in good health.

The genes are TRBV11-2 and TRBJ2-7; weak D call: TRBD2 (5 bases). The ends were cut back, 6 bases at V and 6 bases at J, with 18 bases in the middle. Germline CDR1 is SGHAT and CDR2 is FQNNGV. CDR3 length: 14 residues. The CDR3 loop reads CASSSLAGKGEQYF. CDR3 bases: TGTGCCAGCAGTTCGTTAGCCGGGAAGGGCGAGCAGTACTTC.

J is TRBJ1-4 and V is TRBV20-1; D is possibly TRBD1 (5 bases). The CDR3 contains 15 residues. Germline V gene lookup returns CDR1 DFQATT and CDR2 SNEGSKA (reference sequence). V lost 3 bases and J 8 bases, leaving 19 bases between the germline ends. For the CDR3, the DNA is TGCAGTGCTAGTGGCCAGGGAATAAGTACGGAAAAACTGTTTTTT. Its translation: CSASGQGISTEKLFF.

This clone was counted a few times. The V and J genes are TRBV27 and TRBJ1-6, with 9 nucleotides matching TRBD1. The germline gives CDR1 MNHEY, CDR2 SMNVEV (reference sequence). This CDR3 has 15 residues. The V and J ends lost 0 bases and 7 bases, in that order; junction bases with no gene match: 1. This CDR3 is CASSLSTGGNSPLHF. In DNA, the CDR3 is TGTGCCAGCAGTTTATCGACAGGGGGGAATTCACCCCTCCACTTT.

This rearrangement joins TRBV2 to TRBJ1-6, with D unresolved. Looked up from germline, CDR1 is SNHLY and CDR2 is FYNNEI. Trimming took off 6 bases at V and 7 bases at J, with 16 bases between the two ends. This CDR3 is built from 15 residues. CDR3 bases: TGTGCCAGCAGCGGTAGAACACGGGGAAATTCACCCCTCCACTTT. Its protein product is CASSGRTRGNSPLHF.

CDR3 in DNA: TGTGCCAGTAGTGAGCAGACCACTGAAGCTTTCTTT. This translates into CASSEQTTEAFF. The chain carries TRBV19 and TRBJ1-1; D is undetermined. The CDR3 has 12 amino acids. CDR1 and CDR2 from the germline V gene are LNHDA and SQIVND (reference sequence). The V gene lost 5 bases and the J gene lost 4 bases, with 8 bases spanning the gap.

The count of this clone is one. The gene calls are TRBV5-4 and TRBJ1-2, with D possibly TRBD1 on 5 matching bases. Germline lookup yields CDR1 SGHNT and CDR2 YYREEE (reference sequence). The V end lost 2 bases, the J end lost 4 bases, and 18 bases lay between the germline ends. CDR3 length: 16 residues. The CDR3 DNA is TGTGCCAGCAGCTTCGGGACTGGGGCGACGACCTATGGCTACACCTTC. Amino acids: CASSFGTGATTYGYTF. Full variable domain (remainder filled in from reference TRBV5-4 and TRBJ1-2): ETGVTQSPTHLIKTRGQQVTLRCSSQSGHNTVSWYQQALGQGPQFIFQYYREEENGRGNFPPRFSGLQFPNYSSELNVNALELDDSALYLCASSFGTGATTYGYTFGSGTRLTVV.

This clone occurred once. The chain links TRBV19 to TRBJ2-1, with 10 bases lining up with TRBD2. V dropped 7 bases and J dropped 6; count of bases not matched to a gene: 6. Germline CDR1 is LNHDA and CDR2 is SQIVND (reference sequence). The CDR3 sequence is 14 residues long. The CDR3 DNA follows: TGTGCCAGTACCCTTAGCGGGGGGCGCAATGAGCAGTTCTTC. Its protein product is CASTLSGGRNEQFF.

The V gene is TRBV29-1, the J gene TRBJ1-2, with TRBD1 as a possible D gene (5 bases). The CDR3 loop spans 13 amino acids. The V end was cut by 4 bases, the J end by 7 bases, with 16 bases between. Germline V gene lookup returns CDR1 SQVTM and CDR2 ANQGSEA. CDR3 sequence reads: CSVGGSAVGGYTF. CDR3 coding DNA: TGCAGCGTTGGGGGCAGTGCTGTGGGTGGCTACACCTTC.

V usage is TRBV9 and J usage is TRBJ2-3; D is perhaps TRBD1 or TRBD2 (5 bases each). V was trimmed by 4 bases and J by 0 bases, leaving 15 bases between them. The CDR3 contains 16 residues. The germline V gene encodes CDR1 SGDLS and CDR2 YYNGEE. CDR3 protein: CASSPGASSSTDTQYF. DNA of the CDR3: TGTGCCAGCAGCCCCGGGGCCAGCTCTAGCACAGATACGCAGTATTTT.

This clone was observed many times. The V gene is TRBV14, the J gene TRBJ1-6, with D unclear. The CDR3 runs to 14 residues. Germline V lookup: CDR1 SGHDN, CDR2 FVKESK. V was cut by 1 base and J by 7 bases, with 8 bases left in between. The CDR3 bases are TGTGCCAGCAGCCAAGGACGTCAAAATTCACCCCTCCACTTT. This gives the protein CASSQGRQNSPLHF.

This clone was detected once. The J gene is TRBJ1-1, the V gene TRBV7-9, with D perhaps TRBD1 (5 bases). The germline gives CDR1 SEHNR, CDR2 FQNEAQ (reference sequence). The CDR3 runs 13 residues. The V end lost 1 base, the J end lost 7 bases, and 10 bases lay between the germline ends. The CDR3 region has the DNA TGTGCCAGCAGCTTAGGTGCGGGGGATGAAGCTTTCTTT. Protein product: CASSLGAGDEAFF.

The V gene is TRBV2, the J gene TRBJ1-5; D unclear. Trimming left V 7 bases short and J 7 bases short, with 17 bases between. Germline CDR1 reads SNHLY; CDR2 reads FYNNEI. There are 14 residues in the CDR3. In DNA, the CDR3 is TGTGCCAGCAACGACGGGCGAACCGGACAGCCCCAGCATTTT. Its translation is CASNDGRTGQPQHF. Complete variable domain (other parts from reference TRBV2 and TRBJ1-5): EPEVTQTPSHQVTQMGQEVILRCVPISNHLYFYWYRQILGQKVEFLVSFYNNEISEKSEIFDDQFSVERPDGSNFTLKIRSTKLEDSAMYFCASNDGRTGQPQHFGDGTRLSIL.

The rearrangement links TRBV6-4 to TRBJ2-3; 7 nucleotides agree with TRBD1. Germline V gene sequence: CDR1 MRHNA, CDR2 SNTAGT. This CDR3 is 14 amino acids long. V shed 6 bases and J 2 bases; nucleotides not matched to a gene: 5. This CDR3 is CASSLGTDTDTQYF. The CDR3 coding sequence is TGTGCCAGCAGCCTCGGGACAGACACAGATACGCAGTATTTT.

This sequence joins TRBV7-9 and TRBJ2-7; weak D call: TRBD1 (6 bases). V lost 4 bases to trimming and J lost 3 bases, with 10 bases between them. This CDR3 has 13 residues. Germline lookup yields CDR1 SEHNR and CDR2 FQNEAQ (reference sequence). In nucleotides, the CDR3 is TGTGCCAGCAGCTCCTGGACAGACTACGAGCAGTACTTC. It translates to CASSSWTDYEQYF.

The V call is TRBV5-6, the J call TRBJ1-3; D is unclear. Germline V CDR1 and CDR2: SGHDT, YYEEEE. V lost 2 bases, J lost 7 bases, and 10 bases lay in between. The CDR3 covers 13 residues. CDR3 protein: CASSLRVTNTIYF. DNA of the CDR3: TGTGCCAGCAGCTTAAGGGTAACCAACACCATATATTTT.